These T cell receptor beta chains were read from a single sample in a study of cytomegalovirus exposure and HLA in healthy donors. Profiling relied on immunoSEQ multiplex PCR, and the TCRdb table lists in-frame clones only, not all of them. This table holds 150,000 to 200,000 clones, roughly four fifths found once. Sequencing input: PBMCs. The receptors originated from a woman aged 40 to 50 in good health and CMV-seronegative. The CDR3 runs from the conserved cysteine through the conserved F or W. A D gene is named only where the DNA matches it firmly. Not all rows give a size; the values are once, few, many and, for expanded clones, a class.

V gene: TRBV5-6; clone size: NA; J gene: TRBJ1-1; D gene: NA; CDR3 DNA: TGTGCCAGCACCCTGGGGCGGAACACTGAAGCTTTCTTT; CDR3 protein: CASTLGRNTEAFF
V gene: TRBV30; clone size: NA; J gene: TRBJ2-3; D gene: NA; CDR3 DNA: TGTGCCTGGACACAAGGAGACACAGATACGCAGTATTTT; CDR3 protein: CAWTQGDTDTQYF
V gene: TRBV30; clone size: NA; J gene: TRBJ2-2; D gene: TRBD1; CDR3 DNA: TGTGCCGTGGGCAGGGGGCTTGGGGAGCTGTTTTTT; CDR3 protein: CAVGRGLGELFF
V gene: TRBV28; clone size: NA; J gene: TRBJ2-7; D gene: NA; CDR3 DNA: TGTGCCAGCACCAGTCTCTACGAGCAGTACTTC; CDR3 protein: CASTSLYEQYF
V gene: TRBV28; clone size: once; J gene: TRBJ1-2; D gene: TRBD1; CDR3 DNA: TGTGCCAGCAGTTTGCCACCGGGACAGGGCTATGGCTACACCTTC; CDR3 protein: CASSLPPGQGYGYTF
V gene: TRBV29-1; clone size: NA; J gene: TRBJ1-1; D gene: TRBD1; CDR3 DNA: TGCAGCGTTGCCCAGGGGGCCGGGGGAGAAGCTTTCTTT; CDR3 protein: CSVAQGAGGEAFF
V gene: TRBV9; clone size: NA; J gene: TRBJ2-1; D gene: NA; CDR3 DNA: TGTGCCAGCTCTACTAGCTCCTACAATGAGCAGTTCTTC; CDR3 protein: CASSTSSYNEQFF
V gene: TRBV28; clone size: NA; J gene: TRBJ2-3; D gene: NA; CDR3 DNA: TGTGCCAGCAGCCTCCTAGGGGTTACGCAGTATTTT; CDR3 protein: CASSLLGVTQYF
V gene: TRBV7-3; clone size: NA; J gene: TRBJ2-1; D gene: NA; CDR3 DNA: TGTGCCAGCAGCTTAGGCGGGGCTTCTCCTGTCAATGAGCAGTTCTTC; CDR3 protein: CASSLGGASPVNEQFF
V gene: TRBV7-9; clone size: NA; J gene: TRBJ2-2; D gene: TRBD1; CDR3 DNA: TGTGCCAGCAGCTTTTCGGGACAGGGGTCCGGGGAGCTGTTTTTT; CDR3 protein: CASSFSGQGSGELFF
V gene: TRBV18; clone size: NA; J gene: TRBJ1-1; D gene: TRBD1; CDR3 DNA: TGTGCCAGCTCACCAATCGGACAGGGGATGAACACTGAAGCTTTCTTT; CDR3 protein: CASSPIGQGMNTEAFF
V gene: TRBV28; clone size: once; J gene: TRBJ2-7; D gene: TRBD1; CDR3 DNA: TGTGCCAGCAGTTTGGGGACAGGGGCCTTCTACGAGCAGTACTTC; CDR3 protein: CASSLGTGAFYEQYF
V gene: TRBV18; clone size: NA; J gene: TRBJ2-7; D gene: TRBD1; CDR3 DNA: TGTGCCAGCTCACAGGGACAGGCCTACGAGCAGTACTTC; CDR3 protein: CASSQGQAYEQYF
V gene: TRBV25-1; clone size: NA; J gene: TRBJ2-3; D gene: NA; CDR3 DNA: TGTGCCAGCAGTGAAAGGCTAGGGAGGGGGGATACGCAGTATTTT; CDR3 protein: CASSERLGRGDTQYF
V gene: TRBV6-1; clone size: NA; J gene: TRBJ2-6; D gene: NA; CDR3 DNA: TGTGCCAGCCGACAGCGTCACTCTGGGGCCAACGTCCTGACTTTC; CDR3 protein: CASRQRHSGANVLTF
V gene: TRBV9; clone size: NA; J gene: TRBJ2-7; D gene: TRBD2; CDR3 DNA: TGTGCCAGCAGCGTAGGAATAGCGGGAGGACGAGAGCAGTACTTC; CDR3 protein: CASSVGIAGGREQYF
V gene: TRBV21-1; clone size: NA; J gene: TRBJ2-7; D gene: NA; CDR3 DNA: TGTGCCGTACCAAACCCTTCTCGGGTCTCCTACGAGCAGTACTTC; CDR3 protein: CAVPNPSRVSYEQYF
V gene: TRBV9; clone size: NA; J gene: TRBJ1-1; D gene: TRBD1; CDR3 DNA: TGTGCCAGCAGCGGGAGGGACAGCATGCACACTGAAGCTTTCTTT; CDR3 protein: CASSGRDSMHTEAFF
V gene: TRBV5-1; clone size: NA; J gene: TRBJ2-3; D gene: NA; CDR3 DNA: TGCGCCAGCCGGTACGACGGGTGGAGAGATACGCAGTATTTT; CDR3 protein: CASRYDGWRDTQYF
V gene: TRBV15; clone size: NA; J gene: TRBJ2-4; D gene: NA; CDR3 DNA: TGTGCCACCAGCAGAGAAATCAATTCCCGGATGAACAGGATAGCCAAAAACATTCAGTACTTC; CDR3 protein: CATSREINSRMNRIAKNIQYF
V gene: TRBV2; clone size: once; J gene: TRBJ2-5; D gene: NA; CDR3 DNA: TGTGCCAGCAGTGAGAATAGCGGCAGTCAAGAGACCCAGTACTTC; CDR3 protein: CASSENSGSQETQYF
V gene: TRBV5-1; clone size: NA; J gene: TRBJ2-3; D gene: NA; CDR3 DNA: TGCGCCAGCAGCTTGGTCGTTGGGGCGGGAACTAGCACAGATACGCAGTATTTT; CDR3 protein: CASSLVVGAGTSTDTQYF
V gene: TRBV7-9; clone size: NA; J gene: TRBJ1-1; D gene: NA; CDR3 DNA: TGTGCCAGCAGCCGGGGGGGGGTACGAGTGAACACTGAAGCTTTCTTT; CDR3 protein: CASSRGGVRVNTEAFF
V gene: TRBV6-5; clone size: NA; J gene: TRBJ1-5; D gene: NA; CDR3 DNA: TGTGCCAGCAGTTACAGAGGGGGGGGCAATCAGCCCCAGCATTTT; CDR3 protein: CASSYRGGGNQPQHF
V gene: TRBV4-2; clone size: NA; J gene: TRBJ2-2; D gene: NA; CDR3 DNA: TGTGCCAGCAGTGCCGGGAGCGCGAACACCGGGGAGCTGTTTTTT; CDR3 protein: CASSAGSANTGELFF
V gene: TRBV5-1; clone size: NA; J gene: TRBJ2-4; D gene: NA; CDR3 DNA: TGCGCCAGCAGCTTGGGGACAGCCGAAAACATTCAGTACTTC; CDR3 protein: CASSLGTAENIQYF
V gene: TRBV30; clone size: NA; J gene: TRBJ1-5; D gene: NA; CDR3 DNA: TGTGCCTGGAGTTCGACAGCAAATCAGCCCCAGCATTTT; CDR3 protein: CAWSSTANQPQHF
V gene: TRBV7-8; clone size: NA; J gene: TRBJ2-7; D gene: TRBD2; CDR3 DNA: TGTGCCAGCAGCCCTTACCGACTAGCGGGTGGCTACGAGCAGTACTTC; CDR3 protein: CASSPYRLAGGYEQYF
V gene: TRBV2; clone size: NA; J gene: TRBJ1-5; D gene: NA; CDR3 DNA: TGTGCCAGCAGTGTAAGGGAGAATCAGCCCCAGCATTTT; CDR3 protein: CASSVRENQPQHF
V gene: TRBV7-3; clone size: NA; J gene: TRBJ2-2; D gene: TRBD2; CDR3 DNA: TGTGCCAGCAGCCCTGTACTAGCGCTCACCGGGGAGCTGTTTTTT; CDR3 protein: CASSPVLALTGELFF
V gene: TRBV5-1; clone size: NA; J gene: TRBJ2-2; D gene: TRBD2; CDR3 DNA: TGCGCCGGCGAATCGGGACTAGCGACCGGGGAGCTGTTTTTT; CDR3 protein: CAGESGLATGELFF
V gene: TRBV29-1; clone size: NA; J gene: TRBJ1-1; D gene: TRBD1; CDR3 DNA: TGCAGCGTTGACCCCGACAGGGGTGAATACACTGAAGCTTTCTTT; CDR3 protein: CSVDPDRGEYTEAFF
V gene: TRBV28; clone size: NA; J gene: TRBJ2-4; D gene: NA; CDR3 DNA: TGTGCCAGCAGTTTGTTGGGGGAGGGGGAAAACATTCAGTACTTC; CDR3 protein: CASSLLGEGENIQYF
V gene: TRBV19; clone size: NA; J gene: TRBJ2-7; D gene: TRBD1; CDR3 DNA: TGTGCCAGTAGTCCCCGAGGGGGCATGAACGAGCAGTACTTC; CDR3 protein: CASSPRGGMNEQYF
V gene: TRBV28; clone size: NA; J gene: TRBJ1-2; D gene: NA; CDR3 DNA: TGTGCCAGCAGTTTACTAGGGGATGGCTACACCTTC; CDR3 protein: CASSLLGDGYTF
V gene: TRBV2; clone size: once; J gene: TRBJ2-3; D gene: TRBD2; CDR3 DNA: TGTGCCAGCAGGAGGGGGACTAGCGGGAGGGCGGATACGCAGTATTTT; CDR3 protein: CASRRGTSGRADTQYF
V gene: TRBV5-1; clone size: NA; J gene: TRBJ2-5; D gene: NA; CDR3 DNA: TGCGCCAGCAGCTTGTGGGTTGGAGAAGAAGAGACCCAGTACTTC; CDR3 protein: CASSLWVGEEETQYF
V gene: TRBV11-2; clone size: NA; J gene: TRBJ2-5; D gene: NA; CDR3 DNA: TGTGCCAGCAGCTTAGTAGAAGAGACCCAGTACTTC; CDR3 protein: CASSLVEETQYF
V gene: TRBV6-1; clone size: NA; J gene: TRBJ2-2; D gene: TRBD2; CDR3 DNA: TGTGCCAGCAGTGAGAGCGGGAGCATCGCCGGGGAGCTGTTTTTT; CDR3 protein: CASSESGSIAGELFF
V gene: TRBV30; clone size: once; J gene: TRBJ1-5; D gene: NA; CDR3 DNA: TGTGCCTGGAGTGCCCAGGGCCAGCCCCAGCATTTT; CDR3 protein: CAWSAQGQPQHF
V gene: TRBV7-6; clone size: NA; J gene: TRBJ2-1; D gene: TRBD2; CDR3 DNA: TGTGCCAGCAGCTCGGGAGGGTCCTACAATGAGCAGTTCTTC; CDR3 protein: CASSSGGSYNEQFF
V gene: TRBV5-1; clone size: NA; J gene: TRBJ1-1; D gene: TRBD1; CDR3 DNA: TGCGCCAGCAGTCCCGTCGGGACAGGGGGCGAAAAAGCTTTCTTT; CDR3 protein: CASSPVGTGGEKAFF
V gene: TRBV5-1; clone size: few; J gene: TRBJ2-2; D gene: NA; CDR3 DNA: TGCGCCAGCAGCTTGAACGAGGGCCTCACCGGGGAGCTGTTTTTT; CDR3 protein: CASSLNEGLTGELFF
V gene: TRBV29-1; clone size: NA; J gene: TRBJ2-3; D gene: NA; CDR3 DNA: TGCGGCGTTGTAACAGGGAGGGCAGATACGCAGTATTTT; CDR3 protein: CGVVTGRADTQYF
V gene: TRBV5-4; clone size: NA; J gene: TRBJ2-3; D gene: TRBD2; CDR3 DNA: TGTGCCAGCAGCTTGAAGACTAGCGGGAGGGAGTCAGATACGCAGTATTTT; CDR3 protein: CASSLKTSGRESDTQYF
V gene: TRBV13; clone size: NA; J gene: TRBJ1-1; D gene: NA; CDR3 DNA: TGTGCCAGCAGCCGTCGACAGCTGAACACTGAAGCTTTCTTT; CDR3 protein: CASSRRQLNTEAFF
V gene: TRBV5-6; clone size: NA; J gene: TRBJ2-5; D gene: TRBD1; CDR3 DNA: TGTGCCAGCATTAGGGACAGGGGCCGCCGGGAAGAGACCCAGTACTTC; CDR3 protein: CASIRDRGRREETQYF
V gene: TRBV6-5; clone size: few; J gene: TRBJ1-5; D gene: NA; CDR3 DNA: TGTGCCAGCAGCTTTGGACAGAGCCATCAGCCCCAGCATTTT; CDR3 protein: CASSFGQSHQPQHF
V gene: TRBV6-6; clone size: few; J gene: TRBJ2-2; D gene: NA; CDR3 DNA: TGTGCCAGCAGTATACCAGGGGCAGGGGAGCTGTTTTTT; CDR3 protein: CASSIPGAGELFF